In this sample, the clone carrying this T cell receptor (beta chain) turned up many times. As for time point: before trial treatment. Gene-specific TRAV and TRBV primers were used for first-strand cDNA, covering alpha and beta chains. Amplification, which lasted roughly 20 PCR cycles, used a constant-region primer and V-primer adapter to amplify TCRs. TCRdb re-called the reads through MiXCR, storing one row per CDR3 protein. The sample has roughly 54,000 distinct CDR3 sequences; approximately 26% are singletons. This record comes from a study of low-dose radiotherapy and immunotherapy resistance in tumors. V was pared by 4 bases and J by 6 bases, with 15 bases between. Looked up from germline, CDR1 is SQVTM and CDR2 is ANQGSEA. The CDR3 is 13 amino acids.

The sample here was PBMCs, taken before treatment. The V gene is TRBV29-1, the J gene TRBJ1-1, with unresolved D. The receptor was derived from a male donor with prostate cancer. The CDR3 is CSVAGDPGPEAFF. The CDR3 DNA reads as TGCAGCGTTGCGGGCGATCCGGGCCCTGAAGCTTTCTTT.